Listed here are 2 T cell receptor beta chains from one sample, sequenced in a study of kidney transplant recipient with SARS-CoV-2 infection. TCRdb reprocessed the reads with MiXCR, giving one entry per CDR3 protein. The profile shows 250,000 or so distinct CDR3 sequences, roughly 26% of them singletons. The specimen was a blood sample, collected at baseline and on roughly day 110 from a kidney transplant recipient. The receptors here all came from a male patient aged 25 to 39 who had COVID-19 and was a kidney transplant recipient. Some T cells may possibly be graft donor cells.

This clonotype was picked up a small number of times. The chain carries TRBV12-5 and TRBJ2-3; perhaps TRBD2 as D (5 bases). V lost 2 bases and J 9 bases, leaving 21 bases between the germline ends. The CDR3 has 16 residues. Germline V gene lookup returns CDR1 LGHNT and CDR2 FRNRAP. The CDR3 DNA follows: TGTGCTAGTGGTTTGCTCTCCGAGTCCGGTGGGGAGACGCAGTATTTT. Its translation: CASGLLSESGGETQYF.

In the case of this clonotype: A much larger clone sits a single nucleotide away, making a read error possible. The chain combines TRBV6-5 with TRBJ1-1, with no clear D. The length of the CDR3 is 16 residues. The germline gives CDR1 MNHEY, CDR2 SVGAGI. V was trimmed by 4 bases and J by 10 bases, leaving 25 bases between them. CDR3 in DNA: TGTGCCAGCAGTTCCAAGGGCCCGTCAGTTAATATGGGAGCTTTCTTT. The encoded protein is CASSSKGPSVNMGAFF.